This entry features one T cell receptor (beta chain) sequence. Germline loops: CDR1 SGHTA, CDR2 FQGNSA. The V gene lost 4 bases and the J gene lost 2 bases, with 11 bases spanning the gap. CDR3 length: 15 amino acids. Per the original data handling: Amplified reference gene primers provided the basis for estimating nucleated cell counts. Here immunoSEQ multiplex PCR was the method, and the copy in TCRdb shows in-frame clones only, minus some. V, J and clone size were drawn from that table, and D and trimming were deduced from the DNA. The sample lists 250,000 to 300,000 clones, approximately 81% occurring once. This sample was included in a study of blood T cell repertoires in COVID-19.

The receptor was isolated from a woman in her sixties with active or convalescent COVID-19. The chain is built from TRBV7-2 and TRBJ2-2; tentatively, D is TRBD2 (5 bases). Specimen: peripheral blood. CDR3 sequence reads: CASSSWTLNTGELFF. CDR3 DNA sequence: TGTGCCAGCAGCTCCTGGACTCTTAACACCGGGGAGCTGTTTTTT.